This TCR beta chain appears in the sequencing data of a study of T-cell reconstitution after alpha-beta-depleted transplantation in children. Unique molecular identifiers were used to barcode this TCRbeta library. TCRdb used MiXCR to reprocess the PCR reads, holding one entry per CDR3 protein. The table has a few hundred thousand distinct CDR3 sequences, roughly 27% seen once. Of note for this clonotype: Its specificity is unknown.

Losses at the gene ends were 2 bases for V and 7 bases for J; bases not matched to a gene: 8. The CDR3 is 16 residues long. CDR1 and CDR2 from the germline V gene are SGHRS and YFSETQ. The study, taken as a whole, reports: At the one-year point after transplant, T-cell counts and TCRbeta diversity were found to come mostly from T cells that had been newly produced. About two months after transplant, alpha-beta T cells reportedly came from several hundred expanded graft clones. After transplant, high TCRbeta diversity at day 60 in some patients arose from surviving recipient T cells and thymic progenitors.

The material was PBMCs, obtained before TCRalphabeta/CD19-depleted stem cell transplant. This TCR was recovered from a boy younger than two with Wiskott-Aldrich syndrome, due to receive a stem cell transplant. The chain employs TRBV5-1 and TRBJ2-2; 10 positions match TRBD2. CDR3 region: CASSFRTSGKSGELFF. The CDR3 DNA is TGCGCCAGCAGCTTCAGAACTAGCGGGAAGAGCGGGGAGCTGTTTTTT.